This T cell receptor beta chain was recorded in a study of HIV-infected patients and healthy controls. Study-level points and caveats: HIV-associated CDR3 frequencies dropped significantly during therapy; CMV-associated ones, mostly rising, changed nonsignificantly. HIV-infected patients and controls differed significantly in mean usage of eight alpha and eight beta V genes.

Whole blood was used without fractionation, so all unsorted peripheral T cells were included. cDNA was made from about 500 ng RNA using alpha and beta constant primers. Separate chain-specific third strand synthesis with multiplexing indices produced the alpha and beta libraries. A 5' RACE adapter with a random hexamer and the SP2 primer site was joined to cDNA. One entry per CDR3 protein results from TCRdb running MiXCR on the 5' RACE reads. This repertoire shows around 7,600 distinct CDR3 sequences, approximately 11% found once; its top ten account for around 20%. This clonotype showed up many times. What it binds is not known. Here the sequenced sample was blood, taken before antiretroviral therapy. The source is an adult with HIV infection.

The chain's CDR3 is CASSQDQARGEYF. The CDR3 region has the DNA TGCGCCAGCAGCCAAGATCAAGCCAGGGGGGAGTATTTT. This chain links TRBV4-3 with TRBJ2-3; TRBD1 might be the D (7 bases). V gave up 0 bases and J gave up 13 bases, with 14 bases separating them. The CDR3 consists of 13 residues. Per the germline V gene, CDR1 is LGHNA and CDR2 is YSLEER.